This T cell receptor (beta chain) was captured by sequencing in a study of OX40 agonist ivuxolimab in advanced cancers. Study in general: A male proportion of 82.7% was recorded, with mean age approximately 56 years and range about 20 to 79. Whole-study findings and limits: The 0.1-3.0 mg/kg partial responders had among the lowest clonal expansion.

The repertoire was sequenced with immunoSEQ multiplex PCR; TCRdb's copy has only in-frame clones and lacks some. Of under 50,000 clones listed, approximately 84% were seen once; the top ten hold approximately 0.39%. Points on this clone: The antigen is not known.

This CDR3 contains 16 residues. Germline V lookup: CDR1 SGHRS, CDR2 YFSETQ. V shed 0 bases, J shed 7 bases, and the junction held 7 bases outside the gene matches. The V call is TRBV5-1, the J call TRBJ2-1; TRBD2 aligns across 10 bases. The source was CD4+ or CD8+ T cells sorted from blood, collected in a trial of the OX40 agonist ivuxolimab. This receptor was taken from an adult with an advanced solid tumor such as melanoma, head and neck, liver or kidney cancer. The CDR3 region has the DNA TGCGCCAGCAGCTTGGCCTTAGCGGGAGGTGGTAATGAGCAGTTCTTC. It yields the protein CASSLALAGGGNEQFF. The full variable domain, completed using reference TRBV5-1 and TRBJ2-1, is KAGVTQTPRYLIKTRGQQVTLSCSPISGHRSVSWYQQTPGQGLQFLFEYFSETQRNKGNFPGRFSGRQFSNSRSEMNVSTLELGDSALYLCASSLALAGGGNEQFFGPGTRLTVL.